Included here is one T cell receptor (beta chain) sequence, with context. Its antigen is as yet unknown. This specimen includes other DNA sequences encoding the same CDR3. At the deep level, the assay was run. Sequenced by immunoSEQ multiplex PCR; TCRdb stores in-frame clones only, minus some. The repertoire holds approximately 1,500,000 clones, with more than 95% as singletons. These data are taken from a study of shared clonotypes between healthy human individuals. Overall study: Each donor contributed plates that comprised three CD4 naive, three CD4 memory, two CD8 naive and one CD8 memory. Overall study findings and caveats: Around 4.7% of naive CD4 clonotypes were shared across four donors.

Germline CDR1 is SGHTA and CDR2 is FQGNSA. This CDR3 spans 16 amino acids. J was trimmed by 3 bases and V by 1 base; bases with no gene match: 6. The source is a man younger than 45 in good health. Specimen: naive CD4+ T cells sorted from blood. Regarding subset: CD45RA+ positively selected. V gene TRBV7-2 combines with J gene TRBJ1-5, with 7 bases matching TRBD1. The CDR3 DNA is TGTGCCAGCAGCTTAGGGGGGACAGCGACCAATCAGCCCCAGCATTTT. It specifies CASSLGGTATNQPQHF.